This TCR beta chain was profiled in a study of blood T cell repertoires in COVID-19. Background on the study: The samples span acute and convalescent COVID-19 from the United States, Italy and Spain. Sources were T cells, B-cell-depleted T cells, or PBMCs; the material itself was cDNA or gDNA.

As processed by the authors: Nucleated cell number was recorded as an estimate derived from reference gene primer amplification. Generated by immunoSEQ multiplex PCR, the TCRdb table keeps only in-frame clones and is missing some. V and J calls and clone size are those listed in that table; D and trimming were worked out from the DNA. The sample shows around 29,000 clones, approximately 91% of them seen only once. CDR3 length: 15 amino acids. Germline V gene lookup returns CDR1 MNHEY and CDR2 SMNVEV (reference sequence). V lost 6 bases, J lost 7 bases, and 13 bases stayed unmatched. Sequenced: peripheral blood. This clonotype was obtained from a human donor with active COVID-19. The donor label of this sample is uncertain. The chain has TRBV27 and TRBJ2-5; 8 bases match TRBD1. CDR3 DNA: TGTGCCAGCAGCCCCGACCGGACAGGGCGGAGGACCCAGTACTTC. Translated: CASSPDRTGRRTQYF.